A selection of T cell receptor beta chains follows, all from one sample in a study of shared clonotypes between healthy human individuals. Sequenced by immunoSEQ multiplex PCR; TCRdb stores in-frame clones only, minus some. The table lists around 2,000,000 clones, about 95% of them singletons. Input material: naive CD8+ T cells sorted from blood. These receptor sequences come from a young man in good health. CDR3s include the opening cysteine and the closing phenylalanine or tryptophan. Fields, in order: V gene, D gene, J gene, clone size, CDR3 protein, CDR3 DNA. The D gene is left open where the match is weak. Rows give clone size only sometimes, using once, few, many, or a class for an expanded clone.

TRBV10-2	-	TRBJ2-3	-	CASSESSAFTDTQYF	TGCGCCAGCAGTGAGTCTAGCGCTTTCACAGATACGCAGTATTTT
TRBV19	-	TRBJ2-7	-	CASRGADKQYF	TGTGCCAGTCGAGGAGCAGATAAGCAGTACTTC
TRBV28	TRBD1	TRBJ2-7	-	CASSPRQGSPYEQYF	TGTGCCAGCAGTCCCCGACAGGGGTCCCCCTACGAGCAGTACTTC
TRBV15	TRBD1	TRBJ2-7	-	CATSRVGTALSEQYF	TGTGCCACCAGCAGAGTCGGGACAGCCCTTTCCGAGCAGTACTTC
TRBV13	-	TRBJ2-7	-	CASMGETYEQYF	TGTGCCAGCATGGGCGAAACATACGAGCAGTACTTC
TRBV27	TRBD1	TRBJ2-7	-	CASTWTGSSYEQYF	TGTGCCAGCACCTGGACAGGGTCGTCCTACGAGCAGTACTTC
TRBV13	TRBD2	TRBJ2-7	-	CASGTSAYEQYF	TGTGCCAGCGGGACTAGCGCCTACGAGCAGTACTTC
TRBV6-4	-	TRBJ2-1	-	CASRLGPGPTEQFF	TGTGCCAGCAGACTCGGACCGGGACCCACGGAGCAGTTCTTC
TRBV28	-	TRBJ1-4	-	CATIQEGNEKLFF	TGTGCCACCATCCAGGAGGGGAATGAAAAACTGTTTTTT
TRBV13	TRBD1	TRBJ1-6	-	CASSSRTGFSPLHF	TGTGCCAGCAGCTCCCGGACAGGGTTTTCACCCCTCCACTTT
TRBV7-9	-	TRBJ1-1	-	CASSLVIPSNTEAFF	TGTGCCAGCAGCTTAGTTATACCGTCGAACACTGAAGCTTTCTTT
TRBV27	-	TRBJ1-2	-	CASSPSGGTLNYGYTF	TGTGCCAGCAGTCCATCTGGGGGGACCCTTAACTATGGCTACACCTTC
TRBV7-3	TRBD1	TRBJ2-7	-	CASSLNRGYEQYF	TGTGCCAGCAGCTTAAACAGGGGATACGAGCAGTACTTC
TRBV5-6	TRBD2	TRBJ2-1	-	CASSFGGSSYNEQFF	TGTGCCAGCAGCTTCGGCGGGAGCTCCTACAATGAGCAGTTCTTC
TRBV21-1	-	TRBJ2-5	-	CASSPRGGLEETQYF	TGTGCCAGCAGCCCTCGGGGGGGGCTTGAAGAGACCCAGTACTTC
TRBV7-2	-	TRBJ2-5	-	CASSFLTAQETQYF	TGTGCCAGCAGCTTTCTGACAGCTCAAGAGACCCAGTACTTC
TRBV11-2	-	TRBJ2-7	once	CASSLNRDTFF	TGTGCCAGCAGCTTAAACCGGGACACTTTCTTC
TRBV28	TRBD2	TRBJ2-7	-	CASSYGGDGAYEQYF	TGTGCCAGCAGCTACGGGGGGGATGGAGCCTACGAGCAGTACTTC
TRBV4-1	TRBD2	TRBJ2-1	-	CASSMDGTSGYNEQFF	TGCGCCAGCAGCATGGACGGGACTAGCGGCTACAATGAGCAGTTCTTC
TRBV7-6	TRBD1	TRBJ2-7	-	CASSQTGTGTYEQYF	TGTGCCAGCAGTCAAACCGGGACAGGGACCTACGAGCAGTACTTC
TRBV5-4	TRBD2	TRBJ2-4	-	CASSLFEGGLAKNIQYF	TGTGCCAGCAGCTTGTTTGAGGGAGGGCTAGCCAAAAACATTCAGTACTTC
TRBV6-6	TRBD2	TRBJ2-3	-	CASSAGTSGYTDTQYF	TGTGCCAGCAGTGCTGGGACTAGCGGTTACACAGATACGCAGTATTTT
TRBV4-1	TRBD1	TRBJ2-7	-	CASSLMGQGSSYEQYF	TGCGCCAGCAGCCTAATGGGACAGGGAAGCTCCTACGAGCAGTACTTC
TRBV28	-	TRBJ1-1	-	CASSWSPRENTEAFF	TGTGCCAGCAGTTGGTCCCCCAGGGAGAACACTGAAGCTTTCTTT
TRBV6-1	-	TRBJ2-3	-	CASSDSTLSFTDTQYF	TGTGCCAGCAGTGATAGCACCCTCTCCTTCACAGATACGCAGTATTTT
TRBV29-1	-	TRBJ2-2	-	CSVEIISPMNTGELFF	TGCAGCGTTGAAATCATCTCTCCGATGAACACCGGGGAGCTGTTTTTT
TRBV6-4	TRBD1	TRBJ1-5	-	CASKTGNSNQPQHF	TGTGCCAGCAAGACAGGGAATAGCAATCAGCCCCAGCATTTT
TRBV4-1	-	TRBJ2-7	-	CASSPRSGGPEDYEQYF	TGCGCCAGCAGCCCCCGCTCAGGGGGGCCAGAAGACTACGAGCAGTACTTC
TRBV4-1	-	TRBJ1-6	-	CASSQVRTDSPLHF	TGCGCCAGCAGCCAAGTCAGAACGGATTCACCCCTCCACTTT
TRBV18	-	TRBJ2-2	-	CASSPGPGLRTGELFF	TGTGCCAGCTCACCCGGCCCGGGACTTCGCACCGGGGAGCTGTTTTTT
TRBV10-3	-	TRBJ2-7	-	CAISVSGSPEREQYF	TGTGCCATCAGTGTTTCCGGGTCCCCCGAAAGGGAGCAGTACTTC
TRBV5-1	TRBD1	TRBJ1-1	-	CASSSGQGEVVGTEAFF	TGCGCCAGCAGCTCGGGACAGGGGGAAGTAGTGGGAACTGAAGCTTTCTTT
TRBV9	-	TRBJ1-2	once	CASSTHRDPTIGYTF	TGTGCCAGCAGCACCCACAGGGACCCTACTATTGGCTACACCTTC
TRBV30	-	TRBJ1-1	-	CAWSGDELNTEAFF	TGTGCCTGGAGTGGGGACGAACTGAACACTGAAGCTTTCTTT
TRBV28	-	TRBJ2-2	-	CASSSRGPNTGELFF	TGTGCCAGCAGTTCCAGGGGACCGAACACCGGGGAGCTGTTTTTT
TRBV6-5	TRBD2	TRBJ2-1	-	CASYGLAEEQFF	TGTGCCAGTTACGGACTAGCGGAGGAGCAGTTCTTC
TRBV9	TRBD2	TRBJ2-2	-	CASSVDREVRRGGELFF	TGTGCCAGCAGCGTAGATCGGGAGGTTCGAAGGGGCGGGGAGCTGTTTTTT
TRBV6-5	-	TRBJ1-2	-	CASSSLFDYGYTF	TGTGCCAGCAGTTCCCTCTTCGACTATGGCTACACCTTC
TRBV5-4	-	TRBJ1-1	-	CASSRTADNTEAFF	TGTGCCAGCAGCCGGACAGCTGACAACACTGAAGCTTTCTTT
TRBV27	-	TRBJ1-6	-	CASSLLLNSPLHF	TGTGCCAGCAGTTTATTGCTTAATTCACCCCTCCACTTT
TRBV28	TRBD1	TRBJ1-4	-	CASSLLSGGVEQKLFF	TGTGCCAGCAGTTTATTGTCAGGGGGCGTCGAGCAAAAACTGTTTTTT
TRBV27	-	TRBJ2-3	-	CASSLITGSTDTQYF	TGTGCCAGCAGTTTGATAACGGGGAGCACAGATACGCAGTATTTT
TRBV10-2	-	TRBJ1-3	-	CASTSSGNTIYF	TGCGCCAGCACCTCCTCTGGAAACACCATATATTTT
TRBV7-9	TRBD1	TRBJ2-7	-	CASSLRDSLKQYF	TGTGCCAGCAGCCTCCGGGACAGTCTCAAGCAGTACTTC
TRBV9	TRBD1	TRBJ2-2	-	CASSLFRTGANTGELFF	TGTGCCAGCAGCCTTTTTAGGACAGGGGCTAACACCGGGGAGCTGTTTTTT
TRBV6-5	TRBD1	TRBJ2-5	-	CASSPTGQGGETQYF	TGTGCCAGCAGTCCCACGGGACAGGGTGGAGAGACCCAGTACTTC
TRBV10-2	TRBD2	TRBJ2-7	-	CASSGGTSGVEGDEQYF	TGCGCCAGCAGTGGGGGGACTAGCGGGGTTGAAGGCGACGAGCAGTACTTC
TRBV27	TRBD1	TRBJ1-1	-	CASSTRDRGSFGEAFF	TGTGCCAGCAGTACCCGGGACAGGGGGTCATTCGGTGAAGCTTTCTTT
TRBV19	-	TRBJ2-7	-	CASSVTVSYEQYF	TGTGCCAGTAGTGTCACTGTCTCCTACGAGCAGTACTTC
TRBV5-1	-	TRBJ2-3	-	CASSWDSTTDTQYF	TGCGCCAGCAGCTGGGACTCTACGACAGATACGCAGTATTTT
TRBV6-1	TRBD2	TRBJ2-5	once	CASSEALAGGQETQYF	TGTGCCAGCAGTGAAGCACTAGCGGGGGGCCAAGAGACCCAGTACTTC
TRBV6-1	-	TRBJ2-1	-	CASSDGNEQFF	TGTGCCAGCAGTGATGGCAATGAGCAGTTCTTC
TRBV13	-	TRBJ2-7	-	CASSLTGGEQYF	TGTGCCAGCAGCCTCACAGGTGGCGAGCAGTACTTC
TRBV7-9	-	TRBJ1-2	-	CASSSQVANYGYTF	TGTGCCAGCAGCTCACAAGTAGCTAACTATGGCTACACCTTC
TRBV21-1	-	TRBJ2-2	-	CASSGFWGTNTGELFF	TGTGCCAGCAGCGGGTTCTGGGGGACGAACACCGGGGAGCTGTTTTTT